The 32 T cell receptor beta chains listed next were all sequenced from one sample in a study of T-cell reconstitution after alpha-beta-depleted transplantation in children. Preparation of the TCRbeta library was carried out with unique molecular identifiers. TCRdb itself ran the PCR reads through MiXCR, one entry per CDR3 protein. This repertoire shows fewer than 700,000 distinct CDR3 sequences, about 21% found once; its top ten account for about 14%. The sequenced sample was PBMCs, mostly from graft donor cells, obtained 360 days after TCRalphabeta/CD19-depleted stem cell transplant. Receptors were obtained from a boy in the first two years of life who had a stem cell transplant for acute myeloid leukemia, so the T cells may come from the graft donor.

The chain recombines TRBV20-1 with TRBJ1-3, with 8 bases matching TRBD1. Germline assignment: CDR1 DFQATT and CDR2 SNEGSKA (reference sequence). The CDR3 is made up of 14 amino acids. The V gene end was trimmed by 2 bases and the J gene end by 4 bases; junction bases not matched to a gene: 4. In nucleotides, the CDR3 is TGCAGTGCTAGACGTGGGACAGGCGGAAACACCATATATTTT. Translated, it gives CSARRGTGGNTIYF.

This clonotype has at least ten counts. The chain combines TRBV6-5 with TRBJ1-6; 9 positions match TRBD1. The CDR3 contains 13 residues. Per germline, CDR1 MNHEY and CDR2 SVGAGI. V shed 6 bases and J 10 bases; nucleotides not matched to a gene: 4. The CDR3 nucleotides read TGTGCCAGCAGGGGACAGGGTCGGTCACCCCTCCACTTT. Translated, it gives CASRGQGRSPLHF.

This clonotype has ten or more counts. The CDR3: CSATRDNYEQYF. CDR3 coding DNA: TGCAGTGCCACCCGGGACAACTACGAGCAGTACTTC. V and J are TRBV20-1 and TRBJ2-7; D perhaps matches TRBD1 (6 bases). V shed 6 bases and J shed 3 bases, with 12 bases lying between them. Germline CDR1 is DFQATT and CDR2 is SNEGSKA (reference sequence). This CDR3 contains 12 residues.

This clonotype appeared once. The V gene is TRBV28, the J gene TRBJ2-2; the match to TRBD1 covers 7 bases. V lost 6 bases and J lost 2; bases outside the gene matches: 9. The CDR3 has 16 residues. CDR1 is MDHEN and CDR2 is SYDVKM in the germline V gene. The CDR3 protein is CASSLGTAVNTGELFF. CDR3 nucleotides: TGTGCCAGCAGCCTGGGGACAGCCGTAAACACCGGGGAGCTGTTTTTT.

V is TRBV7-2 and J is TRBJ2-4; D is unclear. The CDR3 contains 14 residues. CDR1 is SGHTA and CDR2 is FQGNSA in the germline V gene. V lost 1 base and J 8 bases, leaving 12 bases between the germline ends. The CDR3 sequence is CASSLGRLEHIQYF. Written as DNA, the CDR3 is TGTGCCAGCAGCTTAGGGCGGCTGGAACACATTCAGTACTTC.

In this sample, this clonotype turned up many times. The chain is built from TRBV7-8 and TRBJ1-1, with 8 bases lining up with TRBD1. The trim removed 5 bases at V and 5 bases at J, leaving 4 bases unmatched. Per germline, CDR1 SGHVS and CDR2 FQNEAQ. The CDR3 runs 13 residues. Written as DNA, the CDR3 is TGTGCCAGCAGCCGAGACAGGGGAACTGAAGCTTTCTTT. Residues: CASSRDRGTEAFF.

The CDR3 loop is CSAREMRAILYEQYV. The CDR3 bases are TGCAGTGCTAGAGAAATGAGGGCTATCCTCTACGAGCAGTACGTC. V and J are TRBV20-1 and TRBJ2-7; TRBD2 might be the D (5 bases). The CDR3 runs 15 residues. Trimming cost V 0 bases and J 3 bases, with 15 bases left between them. Germline V gene sequence: CDR1 DFQATT, CDR2 SNEGSKA (reference sequence).

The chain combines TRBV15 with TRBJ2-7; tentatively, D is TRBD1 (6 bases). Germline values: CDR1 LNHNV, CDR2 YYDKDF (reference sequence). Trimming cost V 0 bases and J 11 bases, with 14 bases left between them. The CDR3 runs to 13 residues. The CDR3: CATSRDVAGVEYV. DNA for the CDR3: TGTGCCACCAGCAGAGATGTCGCAGGGGTGGAGTACGTC.

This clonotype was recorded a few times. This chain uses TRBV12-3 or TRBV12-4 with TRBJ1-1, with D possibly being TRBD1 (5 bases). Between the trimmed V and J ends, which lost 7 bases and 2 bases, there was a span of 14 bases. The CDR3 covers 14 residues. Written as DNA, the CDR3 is TGTGCCAGCATCACCGGGACCGTTAACACTGAAGCTTTCTTT. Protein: CASITGTVNTEAFF.

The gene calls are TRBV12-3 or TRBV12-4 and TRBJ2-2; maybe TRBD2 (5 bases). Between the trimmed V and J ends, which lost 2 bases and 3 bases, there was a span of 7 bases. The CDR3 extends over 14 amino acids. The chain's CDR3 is CASSLWTYTGELFF. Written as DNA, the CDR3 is TGTGCCAGCAGTTTATGGACTTACACCGGGGAGCTGTTTTTT.

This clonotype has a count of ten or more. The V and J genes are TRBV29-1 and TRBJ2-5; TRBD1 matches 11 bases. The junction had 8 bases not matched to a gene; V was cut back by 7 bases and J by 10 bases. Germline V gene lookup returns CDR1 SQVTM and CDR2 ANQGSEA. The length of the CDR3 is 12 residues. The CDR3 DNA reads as TGCAGCGCGAGGACAGGGGGCATCGACCAGTACTTC. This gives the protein CSARTGGIDQYF.

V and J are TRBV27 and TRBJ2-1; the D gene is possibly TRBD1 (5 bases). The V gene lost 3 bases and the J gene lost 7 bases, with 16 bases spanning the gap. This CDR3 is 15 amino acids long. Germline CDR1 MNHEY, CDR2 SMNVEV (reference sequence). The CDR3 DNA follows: TGTGCCAGCAGTTTCCCCGGGTTCAGGGCAAATGAGCAGTTCTTC. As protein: CASSFPGFRANEQFF.

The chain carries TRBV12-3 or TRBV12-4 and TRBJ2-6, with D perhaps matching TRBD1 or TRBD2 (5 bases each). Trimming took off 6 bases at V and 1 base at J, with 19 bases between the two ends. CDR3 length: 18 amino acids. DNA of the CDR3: TGTGCCAGCAGGCCCCGGCCGGGACCGTGGTCTGGGGCCAACGTCCTGACTTTC. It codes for CASRPRPGPWSGANVLTF.

As DNA, the CDR3 is TGTGCCAGCAGCCAAGACCACGCTATCCAGCTGAACACTGAAGCTTTCTTT. This gives the protein CASSQDHAIQLNTEAFF. V gene TRBV14 combines with J gene TRBJ1-1; D unclear. CDR1 and CDR2 (germline): SGHDN, FVKESK. This CDR3 contains 17 residues. V was shortened by 0 bases and J by 0 bases, with 14 bases between the two germline ends.

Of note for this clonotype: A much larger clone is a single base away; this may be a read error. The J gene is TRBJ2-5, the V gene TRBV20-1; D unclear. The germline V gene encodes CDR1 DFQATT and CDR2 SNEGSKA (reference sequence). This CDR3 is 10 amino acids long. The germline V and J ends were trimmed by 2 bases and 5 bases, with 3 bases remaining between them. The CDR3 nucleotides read TGCAGTGCTAGAAGTGAGACCCAGTACTTC. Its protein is CSARSETQYF.

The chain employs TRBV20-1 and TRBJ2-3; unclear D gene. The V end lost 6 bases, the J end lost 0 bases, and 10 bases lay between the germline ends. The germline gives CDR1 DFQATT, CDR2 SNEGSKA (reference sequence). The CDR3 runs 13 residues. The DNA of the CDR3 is TGCAGTGCCCCAAAGCCTAGCACAGATACGCAGTATTTT. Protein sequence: CSAPKPSTDTQYF.

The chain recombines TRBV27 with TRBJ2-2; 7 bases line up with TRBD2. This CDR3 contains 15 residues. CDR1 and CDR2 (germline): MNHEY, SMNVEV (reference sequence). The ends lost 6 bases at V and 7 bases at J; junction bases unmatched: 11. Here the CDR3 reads CASSRDLGGIGELFF. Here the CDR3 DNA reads TGTGCCAGCAGCAGAGACCTCGGGGGGATCGGGGAGCTGTTTTTT.

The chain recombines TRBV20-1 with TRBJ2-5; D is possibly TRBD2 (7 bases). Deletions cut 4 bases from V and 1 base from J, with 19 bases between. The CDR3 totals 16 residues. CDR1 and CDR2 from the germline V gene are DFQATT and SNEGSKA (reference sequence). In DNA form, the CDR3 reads TGCAGTGCTACGCGAGGACGGGGGGCTTCCCAAGAGACCCAGTACTTC. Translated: CSATRGRGASQETQYF.

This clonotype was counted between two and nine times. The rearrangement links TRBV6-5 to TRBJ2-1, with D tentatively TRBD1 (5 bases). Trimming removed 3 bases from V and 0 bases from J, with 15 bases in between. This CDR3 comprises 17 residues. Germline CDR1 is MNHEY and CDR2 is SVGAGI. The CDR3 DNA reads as TGTGCCAGCAGTTATGTGGCAGGGTCTAGCTCCTACAATGAGCAGTTCTTC. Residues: CASSYVAGSSSYNEQFF.

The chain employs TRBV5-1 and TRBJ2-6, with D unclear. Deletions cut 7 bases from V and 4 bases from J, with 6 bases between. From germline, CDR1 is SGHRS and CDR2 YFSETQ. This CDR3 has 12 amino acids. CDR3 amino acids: CASLSGANVLTF. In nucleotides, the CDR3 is TGCGCCAGCTTGAGCGGGGCCAACGTCCTGACTTTC.

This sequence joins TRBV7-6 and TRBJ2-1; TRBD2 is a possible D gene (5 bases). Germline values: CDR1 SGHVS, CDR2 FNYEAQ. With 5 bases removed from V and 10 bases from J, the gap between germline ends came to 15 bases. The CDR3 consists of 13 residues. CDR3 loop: CASSLWTPGEQFF. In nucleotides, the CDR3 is TGTGCCAGCAGCCTCTGGACTCCCGGGGAGCAGTTCTTC.

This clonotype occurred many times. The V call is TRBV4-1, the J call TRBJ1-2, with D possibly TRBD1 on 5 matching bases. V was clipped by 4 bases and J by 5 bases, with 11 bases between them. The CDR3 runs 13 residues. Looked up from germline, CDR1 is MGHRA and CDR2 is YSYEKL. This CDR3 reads CASSPTEGYGYTF. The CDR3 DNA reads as TGCGCCAGCAGCCCGACGGAGGGGTATGGCTACACCTTC.

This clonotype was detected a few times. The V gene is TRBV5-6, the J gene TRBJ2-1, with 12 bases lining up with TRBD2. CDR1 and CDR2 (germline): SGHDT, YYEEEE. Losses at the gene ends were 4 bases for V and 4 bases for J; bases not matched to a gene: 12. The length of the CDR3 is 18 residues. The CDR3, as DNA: TGTGCCAGCAGCCTGACGCTAGCGGGGGGGATAGAGTACAATGAGCAGTTCTTC. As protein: CASSLTLAGGIEYNEQFF.

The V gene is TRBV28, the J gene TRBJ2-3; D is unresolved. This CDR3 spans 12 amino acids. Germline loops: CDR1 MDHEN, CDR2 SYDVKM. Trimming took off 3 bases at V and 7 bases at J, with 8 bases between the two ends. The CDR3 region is CASSFELYTQYF. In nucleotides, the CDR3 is TGTGCCAGCAGTTTCGAATTATATACGCAGTATTTT.

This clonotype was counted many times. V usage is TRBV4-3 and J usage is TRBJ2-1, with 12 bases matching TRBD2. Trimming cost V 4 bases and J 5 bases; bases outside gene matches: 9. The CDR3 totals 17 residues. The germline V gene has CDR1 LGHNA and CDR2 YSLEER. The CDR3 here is CASSPRTSGDGDNEQFF. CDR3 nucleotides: TGCGCCAGCAGCCCTCGGACTAGCGGGGACGGGGACAATGAGCAGTTCTTC.

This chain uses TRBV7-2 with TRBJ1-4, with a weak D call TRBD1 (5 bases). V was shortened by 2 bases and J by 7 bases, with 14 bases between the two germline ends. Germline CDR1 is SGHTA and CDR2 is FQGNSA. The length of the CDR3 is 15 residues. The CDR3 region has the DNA TGTGCCAGCAGCTTATCTGGGACGGCGATTGAAAAACTGTTTTTT. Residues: CASSLSGTAIEKLFF.

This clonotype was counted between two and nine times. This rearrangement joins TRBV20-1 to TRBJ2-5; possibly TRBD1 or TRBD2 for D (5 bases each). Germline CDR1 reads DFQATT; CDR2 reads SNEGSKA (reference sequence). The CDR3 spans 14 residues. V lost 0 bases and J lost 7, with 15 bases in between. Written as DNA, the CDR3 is TGCAGTGCTAGAGATCAGGGACGACTCCCGACCCAGTACTTC. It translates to CSARDQGRLPTQYF.

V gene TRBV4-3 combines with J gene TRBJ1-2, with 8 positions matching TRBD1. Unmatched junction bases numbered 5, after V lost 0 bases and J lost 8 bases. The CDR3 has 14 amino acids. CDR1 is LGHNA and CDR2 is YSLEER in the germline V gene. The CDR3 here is CASSQESRQGGYTF. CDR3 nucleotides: TGCGCCAGCAGCCAAGAGAGCCGACAGGGGGGCTACACCTTC.

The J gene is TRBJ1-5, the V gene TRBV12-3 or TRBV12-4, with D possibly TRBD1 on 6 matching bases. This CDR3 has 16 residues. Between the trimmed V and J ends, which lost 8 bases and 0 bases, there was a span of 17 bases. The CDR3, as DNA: TGTGCCAGCGGGTCCCGACAGGCAAATAGCAATCAGCCCCAGCATTTT. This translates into CASGSRQANSNQPQHF.

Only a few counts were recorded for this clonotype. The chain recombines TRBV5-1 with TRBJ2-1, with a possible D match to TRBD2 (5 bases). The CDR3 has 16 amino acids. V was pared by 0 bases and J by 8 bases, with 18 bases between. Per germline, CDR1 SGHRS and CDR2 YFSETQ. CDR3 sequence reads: CASSLGGGLLIDEQFF. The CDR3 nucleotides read TGCGCCAGCAGCTTGGGAGGTGGACTGCTTATCGATGAGCAGTTCTTC.

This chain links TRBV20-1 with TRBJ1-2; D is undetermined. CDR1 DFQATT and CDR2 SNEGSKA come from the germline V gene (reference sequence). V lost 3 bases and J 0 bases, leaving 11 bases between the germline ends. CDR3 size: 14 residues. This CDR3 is CSARPRLTNYGYTF. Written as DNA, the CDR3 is TGCAGTGCTAGGCCGAGGCTAACTAACTATGGCTACACCTTC.

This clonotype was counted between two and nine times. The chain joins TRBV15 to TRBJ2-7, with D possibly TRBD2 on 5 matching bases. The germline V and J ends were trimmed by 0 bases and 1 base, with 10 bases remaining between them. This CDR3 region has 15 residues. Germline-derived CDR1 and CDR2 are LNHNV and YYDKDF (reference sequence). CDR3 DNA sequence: TGTGCCACCAGCAGAGATATCGAGGGTTCCTACGAGCAGTACGTC. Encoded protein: CATSRDIEGSYEQYV.